The 2 T cell receptor beta chains below all came from one sample that was sequenced in a study of cytomegalovirus exposure and HLA in healthy donors. The study ran its PCR with 60 Vbeta and 13 Jbeta primers. This table comes from immunoSEQ multiplex PCR, and its TCRdb copy is limited to in-frame clones, with some not included. The top ten hold 5% to 6% of the sample, which has some 120,000 clones, 6.5% to 9.5% seen once. The material sequenced was PBMCs. The receptors here all came from a man between 35 and 55 years old in good health and CMV-seronegative.

The chain has TRBV5-1 and TRBJ2-1; a possible D gene is TRBD2 (5 bases). This CDR3 is 15 amino acids long. V lost 4 bases, J lost 0 bases, and 11 bases lay in between. Germline V gene data show CDR1 as SGHRS and CDR2 as YFSETQ. The CDR3: CASSTGLSSYNEQFF. The DNA of the CDR3 is TGCGCCAGCAGCACCGGACTGAGCTCCTACAATGAGCAGTTCTTC.

This sequence joins TRBV2 and TRBJ2-3, with 11 positions matching TRBD1. Per the germline V gene, CDR1 is SNHLY and CDR2 is FYNNEI. The CDR3 contains 15 residues. Trimming cost V 2 bases and J 6 bases; bases outside gene matches: 4. The CDR3 region has the DNA TGTGCCAGCAGTGAACGGACAGGGGGCGGGGATACGCAGTATTTT. It yields the protein CASSERTGGGDTQYF.